This TCR beta chain was sequenced in a study of blood T cells in healthy people across ages. With V trimmed by 4 bases and J by 5 bases, 9 bases remained unmatched. From germline, CDR1 is SGHVS and CDR2 FNYEAQ. There are 15 residues in the CDR3. At least ten counts were recorded for this clonotype. Its antigen remains unknown. Study-wide results and limits: Per-million-T-cell TCR beta diversity fell roughly linearly with age. Versus aged donors, long-lived donors had higher diversity and more naive CD4+ cells.

Alongside a J-beta primer mix, a sample-barcoded 5' primer served in a second PCR lasting about 7 to 12 cycles. Each TCR beta cDNA got a 12-nucleotide random molecular identifier. Every individual sample yielded 2.5 million or more paired-end reads (each containing CDR3). TCRdb re-called the 5' RACE reads through MiXCR, storing one row per CDR3 protein. The table includes 910,000 or so distinct CDR3 sequences, 51% detected once. What was sequenced was blood. The chain couples TRBV7-6 to TRBJ2-5; 8 nucleotides agree with TRBD2. The receptor was derived from a woman aged 55-69 years in good health. The CDR3 DNA sequence: TGTGCCAGCAGCTCTTCGGGAGGGCCGTATGAGACCCAGTACTTC. Its protein product is CASSSSGGPYETQYF.